These T cell receptor beta chains were read from a single sample in a study of cytomegalovirus exposure and HLA in healthy donors. Libraries were prepared by immunoSEQ multiplex PCR; TCRdb keeps only in-frame clonotypes and omits some of them. The sample lists 90,000 to 100,000 clones, approximately 80% occurring once. Sample: PBMCs. The origin of the receptors is a man aged 50 or older in good health and CMV-seronegative. Each CDR3 is given with its conserved first and last residue. A D gene is named only where the DNA matches it firmly. Rows may omit the clone size; those that give it use once, few, many or a size class.

V: TRBV5-1; J: TRBJ2-7; size: .; D: TRBD2; DNA: TGCGCCAGCAGGCGGGAGGGCAATAAAGTCGGCGAGCAGTACTTC; CDR3: CASRREGNKVGEQYF
V: TRBV13; J: TRBJ2-3; size: .; D: .; DNA: TGTGCCAGTAGCCTAAGCACAGATACGCAGTATTTT; CDR3: CASSLSTDTQYF
V: TRBV27; J: TRBJ1-5; size: .; D: TRBD1; DNA: TGTGCCAGCAGATGGACAGGGGGGGGTCAGCCCCAGCATTTT; CDR3: CASRWTGGGQPQHF
V: TRBV18; J: TRBJ1-1; size: .; D: .; DNA: TGTGCCAGCTCACCGGGTGGGAGCGGGGCCACTGAAGCTTTCTTT; CDR3: CASSPGGSGATEAFF
V: TRBV29-1; J: TRBJ2-2; size: .; D: .; DNA: TGCAGCGTTGAAGACAGGGGAGAGCGGACCGGGGAGCTGTTTTTT; CDR3: CSVEDRGERTGELFF
V: TRBV30; J: TRBJ2-3; size: once; D: .; DNA: TGTGCCTGGAGTGTAAACAGGGGAGGAGATACGCAGTATTTT; CDR3: CAWSVNRGGDTQYF
V: TRBV19; J: TRBJ2-7; size: .; D: TRBD2; DNA: TGTGCCAGTAGTAAAGGGGGCTTCAGGTTAGCGGGAGGGCCGGTCGAGCAGTACTTC; CDR3: CASSKGGFRLAGGPVEQYF
V: TRBV29-1; J: TRBJ2-3; size: .; D: TRBD1; DNA: TGCAGCGTTGAGCGACAGGGGGCAGGAGATACGCAGTATTTT; CDR3: CSVERQGAGDTQYF
V: TRBV19; J: TRBJ2-2; size: few; D: .; DNA: TGTGCCAGTAGTATCTTAACCGGGGAGCTGTTTTTT; CDR3: CASSILTGELFF
V: TRBV28; J: TRBJ2-1; size: .; D: .; DNA: TGTGCCAGCAGTTCATTAGCGGAAAGCTCCTACAATGAGCAGTTCTTC; CDR3: CASSSLAESSYNEQFF
V: TRBV6-5; J: TRBJ1-3; size: few; D: .; DNA: TGTGCCAGCAGCCCCCCAGGGACTGGAAACACCATATATTTT; CDR3: CASSPPGTGNTIYF
V: TRBV5-4; J: TRBJ1-2; size: .; D: TRBD1; DNA: TGTGCCAGCAGCTTGACAGGGGGTGATGGCTACACCTTC; CDR3: CASSLTGGDGYTF
V: TRBV6-5; J: TRBJ1-1; size: few; D: TRBD1; DNA: TGTGCCAGCAATCCGGGACAGGGTAACACTGAAGCTTTCTTT; CDR3: CASNPGQGNTEAFF
V: TRBV28; J: TRBJ2-7; size: .; D: .; DNA: TGTGCCAGCAGTTTACCGGGGAGCTCCTACGAGCAGTACTTC; CDR3: CASSLPGSSYEQYF
V: TRBV2; J: TRBJ2-2; size: .; D: TRBD2; DNA: TGTGCCAGCAGTGCTCGCCAGCCGGGACTAGCGGGGACCGCGGGCGGGGAGCTGTTTTTT; CDR3: CASSARQPGLAGTAGGELFF
V: TRBV10-3; J: TRBJ1-3; size: .; D: TRBD1; DNA: TGTGCCATCAGTGAGGGACAGGGACGGGGAAACACCATATATTTT; CDR3: CAISEGQGRGNTIYF
V: TRBV4-1; J: TRBJ1-4; size: once; D: TRBD1; DNA: TGCGCCAGCAGCTGGGACAGGACTAATGAAAAACTGTTTTTT; CDR3: CASSWDRTNEKLFF
V: TRBV5-3; J: TRBJ2-3; size: .; D: .; DNA: TGTGCCAGAAGCTTTTGTCCAGGGCGAACAGATACGCAGTATTTT; CDR3: CARSFCPGRTDTQYF
V: TRBV15; J: TRBJ2-7; size: .; D: TRBD2; DNA: TGTGCCACCAGCCGGGGACTAGCGGGAGGATACGAGCAGTACTTC; CDR3: CATSRGLAGGYEQYF
V: TRBV4-3; J: TRBJ2-7; size: .; D: TRBD2; DNA: TGCGCCAGCAGCCAACTAGCGGGATTGAACGAGCAGTACTTC; CDR3: CASSQLAGLNEQYF
V: TRBV15; J: TRBJ2-5; size: .; D: TRBD1; DNA: TGTGCCACCAGTAGGACAGGGCTTGCAGAGACCCAGTACTTC; CDR3: CATSRTGLAETQYF
V: TRBV5-1; J: TRBJ1-2; size: .; D: TRBD1; DNA: TGCGCCAGCAGCTTGCTGGGACAGGCAGGTGACGGCTACACCTTC; CDR3: CASSLLGQAGDGYTF
V: TRBV5-5; J: TRBJ1-4; size: once; D: .; DNA: TGTGCCAGCAGCCGGGGAGGTGATGAAAAACTGTTTTTT; CDR3: CASSRGGDEKLFF
V: TRBV7-2; J: TRBJ2-3; size: once; D: .; DNA: TGTGCCAGCAGCTTATACGCGGATACGCAGTATTTT; CDR3: CASSLYADTQYF
V: TRBV14; J: TRBJ1-1; size: .; D: .; DNA: TGTGCCAGCAGCCGTGACGTCCAGGGGATTGGTGTAGCTTTCTTT; CDR3: CASSRDVQGIGVAFF
V: TRBV6-5; J: TRBJ2-5; size: .; D: .; DNA: TGTGCCAGCAGTTACTCCACAGGGTTGGAGACCCAGTACTTC; CDR3: CASSYSTGLETQYF
V: TRBV7-2; J: TRBJ1-6; size: .; D: .; DNA: TGTGCCAGCAGCCCCACCTATAGGGCGGGGGGTTCACCCCTCCACTTT; CDR3: CASSPTYRAGGSPLHF
V: TRBV10-3; J: TRBJ1-4; size: .; D: .; DNA: TGTGCCATCAGTGCAGGGGCCGAAGAAAAACTGTTTTTT; CDR3: CAISAGAEEKLFF
V: TRBV18; J: TRBJ2-7; size: once; D: TRBD2; DNA: TGTGCCAGCTCACAGGGACTAGCGGGAGCTGGCGAGCAGTACTTC; CDR3: CASSQGLAGAGEQYF